This T cell receptor (beta chain) was recorded in a study of blood T cell repertoires in COVID-19. CDR1 and CDR2 (germline): SGHAT, FQNNGV. This CDR3 is built from 15 residues. V lost 5 bases and J lost 3; bases outside the gene matches: 5. Generated by immunoSEQ multiplex PCR, the TCRdb table keeps only in-frame clones and is missing some. The sample lists around 200,000 clones, 65% to 85% occurring once. A single count supports this clone. The TCR was taken from a woman between 45 and 65 years old with acute or convalescent COVID-19. The sequenced sample was peripheral blood. The chain joins TRBV11-2 to TRBJ1-5, with TRBD1 identical over 9 bases. CDR3 in DNA: TGTGCCAGCAGCCTGGACAGGGGAGTCAATCAGCCCCAGCATTTT. The encoded protein is CASSLDRGVNQPQHF.